This record concerns one T cell receptor beta chain sequence. Its target antigen remains unknown. Per-base quality was not reported, and no clone a single base away is much larger than it. This sample is part of a study of T-cell memory formation after mild COVID-19 (dated by TCRdb to 2020 to 2022). Broadly, across the study: TCR sequence clusters from the two donors were found to be largely donor specific. In a couple of donors, T-cell clones that expanded and contracted after mild COVID-19 were followed by sequencing TCRalpha and TCRbeta repertoires longitudinally. Two young, previously healthy adult volunteers made up the cohort, one male and one female. Beyond this particular receptor, the publication reports: Some responding clones were detected in pre-infection memory, suggesting pre-existing cross-reactive memory T cells joined the SARS-CoV-2 response. SARS-CoV-2 specificity was not confirmed for the second-wave clones peaking on day 37. Contracting CD4+ clones appeared mostly in the CM and EM memory subsets, whereas CD8+ clones were enriched in EMRA. Clones contracting from day 15 to 85 had balanced CD4/CD8 phenotypes, while a second wave expanding from day 15 to 37 was biased towards CD4+. The study included only a couple of mild cases, and larger cohorts that include severe cases with pre-infection samples were judged to be necessary.

Instrument used: Illumina NovaSeq 6000. Using 5'RACE with constant-segment primers, TCRalpha and TCRbeta cDNA libraries were constructed, with sample barcodes and unique molecular identifiers added in the process. Trizol reagent was used to extract RNA from every sample. Amplification of the libraries took two PCR steps, and the second step added a second sample barcode plus Illumina TruSeq adapters. Sequencing of libraries was performed on an Illumina NovaSeq with 2 x 150 bp paired-end reads. Per the authors' processing: With migec v1.2.7, reads were demultiplexed and then collapsed into UMI-guided consensus sequences. Using mixcr v2.1.11, the UMI consensuses were aligned to TRA and TRB V and J templates and assembled into clonotypes. A clonotype was counted as expanded or contracted only when both edgeR and NoisET called the clonotype significant, with the noise models trained on biological replicates. For edgeR calls, a false discovery rate-adjusted p below 0.01 and a log2 fold-change threshold of 1 were applied. As an exploratory analysis of dynamics, PCA with hierarchical clustering was applied to max-normalized trajectories of the 1000 most abundant clonotypes. Separately sequenced CD4+ and CD8+ repertoires were used to assign the CD4 or CD8 phenotype of responding clones. TCRdb reworked the public reads: Q25 trimming with fastp, MiXCR clone assembly, productive beta chains retained. One record per CDR3 amino acid sequence lists the most common genes and DNA. TCRdb, rather than the study authors, made the V and J calls. In this sample the table shows about 110,000 distinct CDR3 sequences, 9.5% to 15% of which occur a single time. The top ten hold 27% of the sample.

PBMCs were isolated by Ficoll-Paque density gradient centrifugation. The sequence was obtained from an adult woman who had mild COVID-19 (a few samples of this study predate the infection). The sample titles of this study are shuffled in the database, so cell type and time point are left out; the donor was told from shared clones. The sample consisted of PBMCs or a T cell subset sorted from them (not recorded which).

Here is the DNA: TGTGCCAGCAGATCGGGCGCGGGACATGCAGATACGCAGTATTTT. The resulting protein is CASRSGAGHADTQYF. Recombination linked TRBV13 to TRBJ2-3; the D gene may be TRBD1 or TRBD2, since each aligns over 6 bases. The CDR3 runs 15 residues from the cysteine to the phenylalanine. Solely the CDR3 DNA is kept, with 45 bases framed from the first base. V and J are truncated by 6 bases and 4 bases respectively, leaving an intervening sequence of 17 bases. Based on the germline V gene (reference sequence), the CDR1 and CDR2 sequences are PRHDT and FYEKMQ.